Given below is one T cell receptor (beta chain) in context. What it binds is unknown. The data were taken from a study of identifying expanded T cells in peripheral blood. Study results and caveats: Approximately two-week clone count variance significantly increased as total template count grew.

Trimming took 4 bases from V and 4 from J, leaving 11 bases between them. The V gene's germline CDR1 is SQVTM and CDR2 ANQGSEA. The CDR3 totals 12 residues. Using immunoSEQ multiplex PCR, the repertoire was profiled, and TCRdb retains in-frame clones only, with some absent. The repertoire includes about 120,000 clones, about four fifths of them detected once, and about 3.1% sits in the top ten. Sequenced sample: blood. This TCR was recovered from a person between 18 and 75 years old in good health. The chain is built from TRBV29-1 and TRBJ2-7; the D gene is possibly TRBD1 (5 bases). DNA for the CDR3: TGCAGCGTTGCAGGCAGGGCGTACGAGCAGTACTTC. It is translated as CSVAGRAYEQYF.